What follows are 16 T cell receptor beta chains derived from one specimen sequenced in a study of glioma-infiltrating T cells after dendritic cell vaccination. TCRdb's table, derived via immunoSEQ multiplex PCR, lists solely in-frame clones and lacks some. In the table there are about 100,000 clones, over 80% of which are singletons. The time point is: after dendritic cell vaccination, including at tumor progression/relapse. The specimen comprised blood, sampled after dendritic cell vaccination. The receptors were gathered from a human donor with glioblastoma.

This chain uses TRBV2 with TRBJ1-2; 7 nucleotides agree with TRBD1. Losses at the gene ends were 6 bases for V and 4 bases for J; bases not matched to a gene: 5. CDR1 and CDR2 from the germline V gene are SNHLY and FYNNEI. The CDR3 sequence is 13 residues long. CDR3 DNA: TGTGCCAGCAGCCGGGACAGAGCCTATGGCTACACCTTC. Amino acids: CASSRDRAYGYTF.

This clone was counted only a few times. V is TRBV6-5 and J is TRBJ2-1; a weak D match, TRBD2 (6 bases). Per the germline V gene, CDR1 is MNHEY and CDR2 is SVGAGI. V was cut by 8 bases and J by 3 bases, with 11 bases left in between. The CDR3 is 13 residues long. CDR3 sequence (DNA): TGTGCCAGCGGAGGGTGGGGCTACAATGAGCAGTTCTTC. Its protein product is CASGGWGYNEQFF.

This chain connects TRBV9 to TRBJ2-6, with a possible D match to TRBD2 (6 bases). Germline V gene lookup returns CDR1 SGDLS and CDR2 YYNGEE. With 0 bases removed from V and 4 bases from J, the gap between germline ends came to 14 bases. The CDR3 covers 17 residues. The CDR3 coding sequence is TGTGCCAGCAGCGTAGGCGGAGGGGCTAGCGGGGCCAACGTCCTGACTTTC. It translates to CASSVGGGASGANVLTF.

This sequence joins TRBV10-3 and TRBJ1-2; 7 positions match TRBD1. The CDR3 consists of 16 residues. From germline, CDR1 is ENHRY and CDR2 SYGVKD. The V segment lost 6 bases and the J segment 1 base; nucleotides outside the gene matches: 11. This CDR3 is CAISKTGRQNNYGYTF. In DNA form, the CDR3 reads TGTGCCATCAGCAAGACAGGGAGACAAAATAACTATGGCTACACCTTC.

The rearrangement links TRBV7-9 to TRBJ1-1, with D perhaps TRBD1 (6 bases). Trimming took off 5 bases at V and 1 base at J, with 11 bases between the two ends. Per germline, CDR1 SEHNR and CDR2 FQNEAQ (reference sequence). This CDR3 comprises 14 residues. The CDR3 DNA reads as TGTGCCAGCAGCGTTGGACAGCCGAACACTGAAGCTTTCTTT. This sequence encodes CASSVGQPNTEAFF.

The gene calls are TRBV6-6 and TRBJ2-7; D uncertain. The CDR3 consists of 11 residues. Looked up from germline, CDR1 is MNHNY and CDR2 is SVGAGI (reference sequence). Deletions cut 6 bases from V and 7 bases from J, with 10 bases between. CDR3 residues: CASSGYGEQYF. The CDR3 DNA follows: TGTGCCAGCAGCGGATACGGGGAGCAGTACTTC.

The chain joins TRBV7-3 to TRBJ2-3, with 7 bases lining up with TRBD2. Trimming at V came to 1 base and at J to 0 bases, leaving 4 bases not matched to a gene. Germline V lookup: CDR1 SGHTA, CDR2 FQGTGA. The CDR3 runs to 16 residues. This chain's CDR3 is CASSLMGGTSTDTQYF. DNA for the CDR3: TGTGCCAGCAGCTTAATGGGGGGGACTAGCACAGATACGCAGTATTTT. Full variable domain (missing parts from reference TRBV7-3 and TRBJ2-3): GAGVSQTPSNKVTEKGKYVELRCDPISGHTALYWYRQSLGQGPEFLIYFQGTGAADDSGLPNDRFFAVRPEGSVSTLKIQRTERGDSAVYLCASSLMGGTSTDTQYFGPGTRLTVL.

The gene calls are TRBV7-3 and TRBJ2-1, with TRBD2 identical over 9 bases. In germline, CDR1 is SGHTA, CDR2 FQGTGA. This CDR3 spans 14 amino acids. The ends lost 3 bases at V and 7 bases at J; junction bases unmatched: 4. CDR3 nucleotide sequence: TGTGCCAGCAGCTTGGGCGCGGGAGGGAATGAGCAGTTCTTC. Translated, it gives CASSLGAGGNEQFF.

V and J are TRBV29-1 and TRBJ1-5, with 7 bases aligning to TRBD1. Germline loops: CDR1 SQVTM, CDR2 ANQGSEA. Germline trimming cut 6 bases from V and 5 bases from J; bases unmatched to any gene: 7. This CDR3 is 13 amino acids long. The CDR3 spells CSVRQGLHQPQHF. Written as DNA, the CDR3 is TGCAGCGTCCGACAGGGTTTGCATCAGCCCCAGCATTTT.

The rearrangement uses TRBV18 and TRBJ2-7; 13 nucleotides line up with TRBD2. J lost 5 bases, V lost 3 bases, and 1 base had no gene match. The CDR3 is made up of 14 amino acids. Looked up from germline, CDR1 is KGHSH and CDR2 is LQKENI. CDR3 coding DNA: TGTGCCAGCTCACCTGGACTAGCGGGAGACGAGCAGTACTTC. Translating gives CASSPGLAGDEQYF. Filled out from reference TRBV18 and TRBJ2-7, the complete variable domain reads NAGVMQNPRHLVRRRGQEARLRCSPMKGHSHVYWYRQLPEEGLKFMVYLQKENIIDESGMPKERFSAEFPKEGPSILRIQQVVRGDSAAYFCASSPGLAGDEQYFGPGTRLTVT.

The chain joins TRBV5-3 to TRBJ2-5; D uncertain. TRBV5-3 counts as an open reading frame of uncertain function. This CDR3 region has 10 residues. Trimming removed 6 bases at V and 4 bases at J, with 4 bases between. CDR3 sequence (DNA): TGTGCCAGAATTATAGAGACCCAGTACTTC. It codes for CARIIETQYF.

This rearrangement joins TRBV9 to TRBJ2-2, with D possibly being TRBD2 (6 bases). The CDR3 runs 14 residues. Trimming pared 3 bases from V and 7 bases from J, leaving 13 bases between. Germline-derived CDR1 and CDR2 are SGDLS and YYNGEE. CDR3 protein: CASSDGGYHGELFF. The DNA of the CDR3 is TGTGCCAGCAGCGATGGGGGGTATCACGGGGAGCTGTTTTTT.

The chain is built from TRBV7-6 and TRBJ2-7; 7 bases agree with TRBD1. V lost 5 bases, J lost 3 bases, and 7 bases stayed unmatched. The CDR3 has 14 residues. Germline CDR1 SGHVS, CDR2 FNYEAQ. In DNA, the CDR3 is TGTGCCAGCAGCCTGGGACAGCCTTTCTACGAGCAGTACTTC. This sequence encodes CASSLGQPFYEQYF.

The rearrangement uses TRBV7-9 and TRBJ2-1; D is ambiguous. The V gene lost 5 bases and the J gene lost 0 bases, with 11 bases spanning the gap. Germline CDR1 SEHNR, CDR2 FQNEAQ (reference sequence). The CDR3 is 15 residues long. CDR3 sequence: CASSPYPSSYNEQFF. Written as DNA, the CDR3 is TGTGCCAGCAGCCCCTACCCGAGCTCCTACAATGAGCAGTTCTTC.

The table lists this clone with a count of one. This chain links TRBV6-5 with TRBJ1-6; TRBD1 matches at 8 bases. Trimming took 2 bases from V and 9 from J; bases not matched to a gene: 9. This CDR3 comprises 16 residues. Germline V gives CDR1 MNHEY, CDR2 SVGAGI. As DNA, the CDR3 is TGTGCCAGCAGTTACCGCTCATCAGGGGGCGGTTCACCCCTCCACTTT. It codes for CASSYRSSGGGSPLHF.

The V and J genes are TRBV18 and TRBJ2-2; D is perhaps TRBD1 (5 bases). In germline, CDR1 is KGHSH, CDR2 LQKENI. CDR3 length: 16 residues. V shed 2 bases and J shed 6 bases, with 16 bases lying between them. The CDR3: CASSPFSTAPSGELFF. As DNA, the CDR3 is TGTGCCAGCTCACCATTCTCGACAGCTCCATCCGGGGAGCTGTTTTTT.